The 14 T cell receptor beta chains given below trace back to one sample, sequenced in a study of cytomegalovirus exposure and HLA in healthy donors. Repertoires were generated with immunoSEQ multiplex PCR, while TCRdb's copy carries only in-frame clones and drops some. This repertoire shows hundreds of thousands of clones, around 90% found once; its top ten account for approximately 2%. The sequencing sample was made of PBMCs. These receptors were obtained from a young woman in good health and CMV-seropositive.

The chain recombines TRBV27 with TRBJ2-3, with D tentatively TRBD2 (6 bases). The length of the CDR3 is 16 residues. Trimming took off 2 bases at V and 7 bases at J, with 19 bases between the two ends. Germline lookup yields CDR1 MNHEY and CDR2 SMNVEV (reference sequence). This chain's CDR3 is CASSLAGLEGRNTQYF. The CDR3 coding sequence is TGTGCCAGCAGTTTAGCGGGACTCGAAGGCCGAAATACGCAGTATTTT.

This chain joins TRBV11-2 and TRBJ2-1; 9 positions match TRBD2. The V gene end was trimmed by 5 bases and the J gene end by 0 bases; junction bases not matched to a gene: 5. The CDR3 totals 16 residues. Germline CDR1 reads SGHAT; CDR2 reads FQNNGV. Written as DNA, the CDR3 is TGTGCCAGCAGCCCTCCTAGCGGGGTCTCCTACAATGAGCAGTTCTTC. Protein sequence: CASSPPSGVSYNEQFF.

V and J are TRBV13 and TRBJ1-1; TRBD1 might be the D (6 bases). CDR1 is PRHDT and CDR2 is FYEKMQ in the germline V gene (reference sequence). Trimming pared 5 bases from V and 7 bases from J, leaving 20 bases between. This CDR3 has 15 residues. DNA of the CDR3: TGTGCCAGCAGCCTCTACCGGACAGACATCCATGAAGCTTTCTTT. It yields the protein CASSLYRTDIHEAFF. Using reference TRBV13 and TRBJ1-1 for the parts outside the CDR3, the full variable domain is AAGVIQSPRHLIKEKRETATLKCYPIPRHDTVYWYQQGPGQDPQFLISFYEKMQSDKGSIPDRFSAQQFSDYHSELNMSSLELGDSALYFCASSLYRTDIHEAFFGQGTRLTVV.

This chain links TRBV6-4 with TRBJ2-7, with 9 bases matching TRBD1. The CDR3 contains 15 residues. V dropped 3 bases and J dropped 5; count of bases not matched to a gene: 8. The germline gives CDR1 MRHNA, CDR2 SNTAGT. The CDR3 sequence: CASSETGTGSNEQYF. The CDR3 coding sequence is TGTGCCAGCAGTGAGACCGGGACAGGGTCCAACGAGCAGTACTTC.

The chain uses TRBV9 and TRBJ2-2; 7 bases match TRBD1. The length of the CDR3 is 14 residues. Germline loops: CDR1 SGDLS, CDR2 YYNGEE. J was trimmed by 4 bases and V by 7 bases; bases with no gene match: 7. The CDR3 DNA follows: TGTGCCAGCGGCCGGGACAGCTTCACCGGGGAGCTGTTTTTT. Its protein is CASGRDSFTGELFF.

The rearrangement links TRBV28 to TRBJ1-2; TRBD1 matches at 10 bases. CDR1 is MDHEN and CDR2 is SYDVKM in the germline V gene. V lost 8 bases to trimming and J lost 6 bases; unmatched junction nucleotides: 12. This CDR3 region has 15 residues. CDR3 sequence reads: CASLSPGTGENGYTF. The CDR3 nucleotides read TGTGCCAGCCTCTCCCCCGGGACAGGGGAAAATGGCTACACCTTC.

The V gene is TRBV7-9, the J gene TRBJ2-5, with D tentatively TRBD1 (6 bases). V shed 4 bases and J shed 0 bases, with 12 bases lying between them. The CDR3 loop spans 15 amino acids. Germline CDR1 SEHNR, CDR2 FQNEAQ (reference sequence). The CDR3 is CASSSHGGDQETQYF. In nucleotides, the CDR3 is TGTGCCAGCAGCTCCCATGGGGGCGACCAAGAGACCCAGTACTTC.

This clone occurred a few times. This chain uses TRBV2 with TRBJ2-7; unclear D gene. V was shortened by 6 bases and J by 6 bases, with 6 bases between the two germline ends. The V gene's germline CDR1 is SNHLY and CDR2 FYNNEI. The CDR3 is 10 amino acids. DNA of the CDR3: TGTGCCAGCAGCAGATTCGAGCAGTACTTC. Its translation: CASSRFEQYF.

The CDR3 DNA is TGCAGCGGGATACAGGGGGCGAGAACTGAAGCTTTCTTT. Translation: CSGIQGARTEAFF. The chain is built from TRBV29-1 and TRBJ1-1, with 9 bases fitting TRBD1. The V gene's germline CDR1 is SQVTM and CDR2 ANQGSEA. Trimming at V came to 7 bases and at J to 5 bases, leaving 8 bases not matched to a gene. The CDR3 is 13 amino acids. Drawing the rest from reference TRBV29-1 and TRBJ1-1, the complete variable domain is SAVISQKPSRDICQRGTSLTIQCQVDSQVTMMFWYRQQPGQSLTLIATANQGSEATYESGFVIDKFPISRPNLTFSTLTVSNMSPEDSSIYLCSGIQGARTEAFFGQGTRLTVV.

The chain recombines TRBV19 with TRBJ1-4; maybe TRBD1 (6 bases). The CDR3 extends over 15 amino acids. Trimming left V 1 base short and J 7 bases short, with 13 bases between. Germline V gene sequence: CDR1 LNHDA, CDR2 SQIVND (reference sequence). CDR3 coding DNA: TGTGCCAGTAGTATAGGCAGGGGTGTTGGTGAAAAACTGTTTTTT. Protein: CASSIGRGVGEKLFF.

This chain links TRBV5-1 with TRBJ1-4; a weak D match, TRBD1 (5 bases). CDR1 and CDR2 (germline): SGHRS, YFSETQ. This CDR3 is 13 amino acids long. V lost 7 bases to trimming and J lost 7 bases, with 14 bases between them. This CDR3 is CASSGSGSEKLFF. CDR3 bases: TGCGCCAGCTCAGGGTCTGGAAGTGAAAAACTGTTTTTT.

With regard to this clone: Germline and junction disagree at one end, which may indicate a read error. The gene calls are TRBV7-7 and TRBJ2-2; 14 bases agree with TRBD2. This CDR3 has 18 amino acids. In germline, CDR1 is SSHAT, CDR2 FNYEAQ (reference sequence). The DNA of the CDR3 is TGTGCTAGCAGCTTAGGCCTGGGACTAGCGGGAGTCGCCGGGGAGCTGTTTTTT. Protein sequence: CASSLGLGLAGVAGELFF.

The chain combines TRBV9 with TRBJ1-1, with D possibly being TRBD1 (5 bases). CDR3 size: 15 residues. Germline V CDR1 and CDR2: SGDLS, YYNGEE. V gave up 0 bases and J gave up 6 bases, with 15 bases separating them. The CDR3 reads CASSVGGQFHAEAFF. CDR3 bases: TGTGCCAGCAGCGTAGGGGGCCAGTTTCACGCTGAAGCTTTCTTT.

This clone showed up just a few times. This chain joins TRBV7-8 and TRBJ1-5; tentative D call: TRBD1 (6 bases). CDR3 length: 15 residues. The V gene's germline CDR1 is SGHVS and CDR2 FQNEAQ. V was clipped by 5 bases and J by 9 bases, with 20 bases between them. In DNA form, the CDR3 reads TGTGCCAGCAGCCCCCGTCGACAGGCAATGGCGCCCCAGCATTTT. It codes for CASSPRRQAMAPQHF.